The 6 T cell receptor beta chains listed next were all sequenced from one sample in a study of cytomegalovirus exposure and HLA in healthy donors. Researchers ran the PCR with 60 Vbeta and 13 Jbeta primers. Measured with immunoSEQ multiplex PCR; TCRdb has only the in-frame clones, and not every one. The sample records about 65,000 clones, 62% being singletons. Sequencing was carried out using PBMCs. The receptors come from a man aged 25 to 45 in good health and CMV-seronegative.

The chain is built from TRBV9 and TRBJ1-2, with 8 bases that match TRBD1. The V gene end was trimmed by 1 base and the J gene end by 2 bases; junction bases not matched to a gene: 1. CDR1 and CDR2 (germline): SGDLS, YYNGEE. The CDR3 consists of 14 residues. CDR3: CASSVQGANYGYTF. The CDR3 DNA reads TGTGCCAGCAGCGTACAGGGGGCAAACTATGGCTACACCTTC.

The chain carries TRBV19 and TRBJ1-4; 7 bases align to TRBD1. The germline V gene encodes CDR1 LNHDA and CDR2 SQIVND (reference sequence). The CDR3 extends over 14 amino acids. With V trimmed by 6 bases and J by 7 bases, 8 bases remained unmatched. The CDR3 coding sequence is TGTGCCAGTAGCGACAGGGAGCTGAGTGAAAAACTGTTTTTT. It codes for CASSDRELSEKLFF.

The chain carries TRBV13 and TRBJ1-6; TRBD1 agrees at 9 bases. Germline-derived CDR1 and CDR2 are PRHDT and FYEKMQ (reference sequence). Trimming at V came to 4 bases and at J to 10 bases, leaving 8 bases not matched to a gene. The CDR3 loop spans 15 amino acids. CDR3 sequence (DNA): TGTGCCAGCAGCTCGGGGACAGGGTTTCGGTCACCCCTCCACTTT. It specifies CASSSGTGFRSPLHF. The full variable domain, rest sourced from reference TRBV13 and TRBJ1-6, is AAGVIQSPRHLIKEKRETATLKCYPIPRHDTVYWYQQGPGQDPQFLISFYEKMQSDKGSIPDRFSAQQFSDYHSELNMSSLELGDSALYFCASSSGTGFRSPLHFGNGTRLTVT.

This clone was recorded only once. The rearrangement links TRBV27 to TRBJ1-1; D is uncertain. Trimming cost V 2 bases and J 2 bases, with 6 bases left between them. Germline values: CDR1 MNHEY, CDR2 SMNVEV (reference sequence). This CDR3 has 13 residues. CDR3 DNA sequence: TGTGCCAGCAGTTTACGTCCCAACACTGAAGCTTTCTTT. Protein sequence: CASSLRPNTEAFF.

This chain connects TRBV2 to TRBJ2-7; D is unclear. Germline loops: CDR1 SNHLY, CDR2 FYNNEI. This CDR3 has 15 residues. V was cut by 1 base and J by 3 bases, with 13 bases left in between. The CDR3 spells CASSEVRFGLYEQYF. The CDR3 DNA sequence: TGTGCCAGCAGTGAAGTCCGCTTTGGGCTCTACGAGCAGTACTTC.

V and J are TRBV5-1 and TRBJ1-2; D call uncertain. The CDR3 totals 14 residues. CDR1 SGHRS and CDR2 YFSETQ come from the germline V gene. V lost 4 bases, J lost 7 bases, and 17 bases lay in between. This chain's CDR3 is CASSRVSSYPGYTF. In nucleotides, the CDR3 is TGCGCCAGCAGCCGGGTCAGTTCCTACCCTGGCTACACCTTC. The full variable domain, its missing parts supplied by reference TRBV5-1 and TRBJ1-2, is KAGVTQTPRYLIKTRGQQVTLSCSPISGHRSVSWYQQTPGQGLQFLFEYFSETQRNKGNFPGRFSGRQFSNSRSEMNVSTLELGDSALYLCASSRVSSYPGYTFGSGTRLTVV.